One and the same sample provided the 13 T cell receptor beta chains below, sequenced in a study of blood T cell repertoires in COVID-19. The assay was immunoSEQ multiplex PCR, and TCRdb's table has in-frame clones only and misses some. Of about 86,000 clones listed, around 81% were seen once; the top ten hold around 3.7%. The sequenced sample was peripheral blood. The receptor set was obtained from a man aged 50 to 60 with acute or convalescent COVID-19.

This clone was seen just once. The rearrangement joins TRBV5-1 to TRBJ2-2; 10 nucleotides agree with TRBD1. This CDR3 spans 16 amino acids. J lost 6 bases, V lost 5 bases, and 10 bases had no gene match. Germline loops: CDR1 SGHRS, CDR2 YFSETQ. CDR3 DNA sequence: TGCGCCAGCAGAACCGGGACAGGGGATTTCGCCGGGGAGCTGTTTTTT. Residues: CASRTGTGDFAGELFF. Supplemented by reference TRBV5-1 and TRBJ2-2, the full variable domain reads KAGVTQTPRYLIKTRGQQVTLSCSPISGHRSVSWYQQTPGQGLQFLFEYFSETQRNKGNFPGRFSGRQFSNSRSEMNVSTLELGDSALYLCASRTGTGDFAGELFFGEGSRLTVL.

This chain links TRBV9 with TRBJ1-2, with 9 bases identical to TRBD1. CDR3 size: 15 residues. J gave up 5 bases and V 0 bases, and 5 bases lay outside the gene matches. CDR1 and CDR2 (germline): SGDLS, YYNGEE. CDR3 region: CASSVEGQGNYGYTF. In DNA form, the CDR3 reads TGTGCCAGCAGCGTAGAAGGACAGGGGAATTATGGCTACACCTTC.

The rearrangement links TRBV5-1 to TRBJ2-5, with D unresolved. V was shortened by 0 bases and J by 2 bases, with 8 bases between the two germline ends. Germline CDR1 SGHRS, CDR2 YFSETQ. The CDR3 is 14 residues long. The CDR3 is CASSLGGEQETQYF. Here the CDR3 DNA reads TGCGCCAGCAGCTTGGGAGGAGAACAAGAGACCCAGTACTTC.

The CDR3 loop is CASLQGSGANVLTF. The CDR3, as DNA: TGTGCCAGCCTACAGGGATCTGGGGCCAACGTCCTGACTTTC. This rearrangement joins TRBV28 to TRBJ2-6; D may be TRBD1 (6 bases). The CDR3 consists of 14 residues. Germline-derived CDR1 and CDR2 are MDHEN and SYDVKM. V lost 8 bases and J 1 base, leaving 9 bases between the germline ends.

In this sample, this clone turned up once. The genes are TRBV29-1 and TRBJ2-7; no firm D call. CDR3 length: 13 residues. Germline lookup yields CDR1 SQVTM and CDR2 ANQGSEA. V lost 3 bases and J 4 bases, leaving 13 bases between the germline ends. The CDR3 reads CSVDGANQYEQYF. Here the CDR3 DNA reads TGCAGCGTTGATGGAGCTAACCAGTACGAGCAGTACTTC.

This clone has more than one count but fewer than ten. The chain uses TRBV5-1 and TRBJ2-2, with 8 bases fitting TRBD1. CDR1 SGHRS and CDR2 YFSETQ come from the germline V gene. The ends lost 4 bases at V and 7 bases at J; junction bases unmatched: 9. The CDR3 is 15 residues long. CDR3 region: CASSEGQGIYGELFF. The CDR3 DNA reads TGCGCCAGCAGCGAAGGACAGGGCATTTACGGGGAGCTGTTTTTT. Looking up the rest from reference TRBV5-1 and TRBJ2-2 gives the full variable domain: KAGVTQTPRYLIKTRGQQVTLSCSPISGHRSVSWYQQTPGQGLQFLFEYFSETQRNKGNFPGRFSGRQFSNSRSEMNVSTLELGDSALYLCASSEGQGIYGELFFGEGSRLTVL.

The chain has TRBV2 and TRBJ1-2; D is unresolved. This CDR3 is 14 amino acids long. CDR1 is SNHLY and CDR2 is FYNNEI in the germline V gene. V was cut by 6 bases and J by 4 bases, with 15 bases left in between. The CDR3 loop reads CASRATEHSYGYTF. In DNA, the CDR3 is TGTGCCAGCAGAGCCACAGAACATAGCTATGGCTACACCTTC.

The rearrangement uses TRBV7-2 and TRBJ1-2, with D possibly TRBD1 on 5 matching bases. CDR1 and CDR2 from the germline V gene are SGHTA and FQGNSA. Trimming took 1 base from V and 7 from J, leaving 13 bases between them. The CDR3 runs to 14 residues. This chain's CDR3 is CASSLGAGWTGYTF. In DNA form, the CDR3 reads TGTGCCAGCAGCTTAGGGGCAGGGTGGACTGGCTACACCTTC. The full variable domain, with the rest looked up from reference TRBV7-2 and TRBJ1-2, is GAGVSQSPSNKVTEKGKDVELRCDPISGHTALYWYRQSLGQGLEFLIYFQGNSAPDKSGLPSDRFSAERTGGSVSTLTIQRTQQEDSAVYLCASSLGAGWTGYTFGSGTRLTVV.

The chain employs TRBV7-2 and TRBJ2-2, with D perhaps TRBD2 (6 bases). Germline CDR1 reads SGHTA; CDR2 reads FQGNSA. The CDR3 is made up of 16 amino acids. V dropped 5 bases and J dropped 2 bases, with 15 bases sitting between them. DNA for the CDR3: TGTGCCAGCAGCCCCTCCGGGACTCTTAACACCGGGGAGCTGTTTTTT. It specifies CASSPSGTLNTGELFF.

This clone was found once. The gene calls are TRBV30 and TRBJ2-7; 13 bases map to TRBD2. The CDR3 loop spans 15 amino acids. Germline loops: CDR1 GTSNPN, CDR2 SVGIG (reference sequence). The V gene end was trimmed by 1 base and the J gene end by 7 bases; junction bases not matched to a gene: 7. DNA of the CDR3: TGTGCCTGGAGTGCTAAGGGACTAGCGGGGTTAGAGCAGTACTTC. Its protein product is CAWSAKGLAGLEQYF.

The V and J genes are TRBV30 and TRBJ1-4, with 10 bases that match TRBD1. Germline CDR1 GTSNPN, CDR2 SVGIG (reference sequence). There are 15 residues in the CDR3. The CDR3 is CASTGGASTNEKLFF. The CDR3 DNA sequence: TGTGCTTCGACAGGGGGCGCGTCGACTAATGAAAAACTGTTTTTT.

In its sample, this clone was seen once. This CDR3 is CASSQDSWGVDTGELFF. The CDR3 DNA sequence: TGCGCCAGCAGCCAAGATTCATGGGGGGTGGACACCGGGGAGCTGTTTTTT. This chain uses TRBV4-3 with TRBJ2-2; D is perhaps TRBD2 (6 bases). The CDR3 length is 17 residues. V lost 0 bases to trimming and J lost 3 bases, with 14 bases between them. CDR1 and CDR2 (germline): LGHNA, YSLEER.

This chain joins TRBV7-2 and TRBJ2-5; D gene unclear. The CDR3 length is 14 residues. V lost 0 bases to trimming and J lost 4 bases, with 9 bases between them. Per the germline V gene, CDR1 is SGHTA and CDR2 is FQGNSA. The chain's CDR3 is CASSLASHPETQYF. The CDR3 DNA reads TGTGCCAGCAGCTTAGCTAGCCACCCAGAGACCCAGTACTTC.